This T cell receptor (beta chain) was identified in a study of T cell responses to AZD1222 COVID-19 vaccine. Sequenced by immunoSEQ multiplex PCR; TCRdb stores in-frame clones only, minus some. This sample carries roughly 180,000 clones, around 90% of them seen once, and the ten largest clones take about 3%. This clone was seen just once. V lost 0 bases and J 11 bases, leaving 15 bases between the germline ends. The CDR3 runs 13 residues. Germline-derived CDR1 and CDR2 are SGHRS and YFSETQ. The genes are TRBV5-1 and TRBJ2-7; D possibly corresponds to TRBD2 (5 bases). This clonotype originated in an adult in good health. The sequenced sample was peripheral blood, obtained on day 0 of AZD1222 vaccination. In DNA form, the CDR3 reads TGCGCCAGCAGCTTGGCCGGTTACGGGGTAGAGTACTTC. This encodes CASSLAGYGVEYF.